The 17 T cell receptor beta chains below were found in one sample sequenced in a study of T cells after yellow fever vaccination. TCRdb analysed the 5' RACE reads with MiXCR anew, one entry per CDR3 protein. The table records roughly 50,000 distinct CDR3 sequences, roughly 7.4% of them present only once. Sequencing was performed on CD8+ T cells sorted from PBMCs, taken about 2 weeks after the first yellow fever vaccination. The receptors come from a young man who received the YFV17D yellow fever vaccine.

The table lists this clonotype with many counts. The J gene is TRBJ1-4, the V gene TRBV29-1; tentative D call: TRBD1 (6 bases). Germline values: CDR1 SQVTM, CDR2 ANQGSEA. Trimming shortened V by 4 bases and J by 5 bases, and 14 bases separated the two germline ends. This CDR3 has 14 amino acids. As DNA, the CDR3 is TGCAGCGTTGTCCCCAGGGGTCTGAATGAAAAACTGTTTTTT. Its protein product is CSVVPRGLNEKLFF.

This clonotype showed up many times. V usage is TRBV7-3 and J usage is TRBJ2-7; 10 nucleotides match TRBD2. CDR1 is SGHTA, CDR2 FQGTGA, per germline. The CDR3 sequence is 14 residues long. V dropped 6 bases and J dropped 5; count of bases not matched to a gene: 7. In nucleotides, the CDR3 is TGTGCCAGCAGTAATAGCGGGGGGATCGACGAGCAGTACTTC. Amino acids: CASSNSGGIDEQYF.

This clonotype has ten or more counts. V is TRBV6-1 and J is TRBJ1-6; possibly TRBD1 for D (5 bases). V lost 4 bases to trimming and J lost 11 bases, with 12 bases between them. The CDR3 is 13 residues long. CDR1 is MNHNS and CDR2 is SASEGT in the germline V gene. The CDR3 protein is CASSGDRIPPLHF. The CDR3 DNA is TGTGCCAGCAGTGGTGACAGAATTCCACCCCTCCACTTT.

This clonotype was observed many times. This chain connects TRBV27 to TRBJ2-1, with TRBD2 identical over 11 bases. V was pared by 8 bases and J by 3 bases, with 0 bases of the junction left unmatched. From germline, CDR1 is MNHEY and CDR2 SMNVEV (reference sequence). The CDR3 has 13 amino acids. CDR3 in amino acids: CASGTSGYNEQFF. CDR3 DNA sequence: TGTGCCAGCGGGACTAGCGGCTACAATGAGCAGTTCTTC.

In its sample, this clonotype was seen many times. The genes are TRBV7-6 and TRBJ2-7, with 7 bases identical to TRBD2. With V trimmed by 4 bases and J by 0 bases, 9 bases remained unmatched. CDR1 is SGHVS and CDR2 is FNYEAQ in the germline V gene. This CDR3 contains 16 residues. CDR3 amino acids: CASSSTLAGGSYEQYF. The CDR3 nucleotides read TGTGCCAGCAGCTCGACCTTAGCGGGCGGCTCCTACGAGCAGTACTTC.

In its sample, this clonotype was seen many times. The chain employs TRBV7-8 and TRBJ1-6, with 7 nucleotides matching TRBD1. The CDR3 is 18 amino acids. The germline gives CDR1 SGHVS, CDR2 FQNEAQ. With 4 bases clipped from V and 0 bases from J, the junction kept 9 bases outside the gene matches. The CDR3 protein is CASSSGYRGTSYNSPLHF. For the CDR3, the DNA is TGTGCCAGCAGCTCAGGATACAGGGGTACCTCCTATAATTCACCCCTCCACTTT. Full variable domain (rest looked up from reference TRBV7-8 and TRBJ1-6): GAGVSQSPRYKVAKRGQDVALRCDPISGHVSLFWYQQALGQGPEFLTYFQNEAQLDKSGLPSDRFFAERPEGSVSTLKIQRTQQEDSAVYLCASSSGYRGTSYNSPLHFGNGTRLTVT.

This clonotype showed up many times. The V and J genes are TRBV29-1 and TRBJ2-1, with a weak D call TRBD1 (5 bases). Germline CDR1 and CDR2: SQVTM and ANQGSEA. The V end lost 1 base, the J end lost 0 bases, and 13 bases lay between the germline ends. This CDR3 has 16 amino acids. Written as DNA, the CDR3 is TGCAGCGTTGAAGGGTGGGGCAGGGCCTCCTACAATGAGCAGTTCTTC. Protein product: CSVEGWGRASYNEQFF.

This clonotype appeared many times. The gene calls are TRBV4-1 and TRBJ2-5; 8 bases are shared with TRBD2. The CDR3 length is 15 residues. Germline CDR1 and CDR2: MGHRA and YSYEKL. V trimming: 1 base; J trimming: 4 bases; junction bases outside the gene matches: 5. The CDR3 sequence is CASSQVPGGRETQYF. CDR3 in DNA: TGCGCCAGCAGCCAAGTCCCGGGGGGGAGAGAGACCCAGTACTTC.

There are many counts of this clonotype. V gene TRBV12-5 combines with J gene TRBJ2-4; the D is unclear. This CDR3 spans 14 amino acids. Trimming took off 2 bases at V and 8 bases at J, with 13 bases between the two ends. Per the germline V gene, CDR1 is LGHNT and CDR2 is FRNRAP. Written as DNA, the CDR3 is TGTGCTAGTGGTTTGTGGGGAACCCAGGACATTCAGTACTTC. Translation: CASGLWGTQDIQYF.

This clonotype was seen only a few times. V gene TRBV7-2 combines with J gene TRBJ1-6; 7 nucleotides line up with TRBD1. Germline loops: CDR1 SGHTA, CDR2 FQGNSA. The J segment lost 9 bases and the V segment lost 3 bases, leaving 11 bases of the junction unmatched. There are 16 residues in the CDR3. The DNA for the CDR3 is TGTGCCAGCAGCTTCGCCCGACAGGGCGGAGGTTCACCCCTCCACTTT. It translates to CASSFARQGGGSPLHF.

V is TRBV4-1 and J is TRBJ1-2; 7 nucleotides match TRBD1. The length of the CDR3 is 15 residues. Trimming took 0 bases from V and 0 from J; bases not matched to a gene: 1. CDR1 is MGHRA and CDR2 is YSYEKL in the germline V gene. In DNA form, the CDR3 reads TGCGCCAGCAGCCAAGAAACAGGGGCTAACTATGGCTACACCTTC. Translation: CASSQETGANYGYTF.

The chain employs TRBV19 and TRBJ2-5; maybe TRBD2 (5 bases). CDR3 size: 12 residues. Trimming left V 6 bases short and J 7 bases short, with 12 bases between. CDR1 and CDR2 from the germline V gene are LNHDA and SQIVND (reference sequence). The CDR3 here is CASSGLDGTQYF. CDR3 DNA: TGTGCCAGTAGCGGACTGGATGGGACCCAGTACTTC.

This clonotype was detected ten times or more. The chain uses TRBV12-3 or TRBV12-4 and TRBJ2-3, with 11 bases that match TRBD2. The CDR3 sequence is 16 residues long. V lost 6 bases, J lost 5 bases, and 10 bases stayed unmatched. The chain's CDR3 is CASSPTSGANGDTQYF. As DNA, the CDR3 is TGTGCCAGCAGCCCGACTAGCGGGGCCAACGGAGATACGCAGTATTTT.

The rearrangement links TRBV5-4 to TRBJ2-1, with D possibly matching TRBD2 (7 bases). CDR3 length: 15 residues. V dropped 0 bases and J dropped 6 bases, with 13 bases sitting between them. Germline loops: CDR1 SGHNT, CDR2 YYREEE (reference sequence). DNA of the CDR3: TGTGCCAGCAGCTTGGAACAGGGAGGGGCCAATGAGCAGTTCTTC. This encodes CASSLEQGGANEQFF.

This clonotype was detected ten times or more. The J gene is TRBJ2-2, the V gene TRBV7-9; D may be TRBD1 (5 bases). The CDR3 has 13 residues. CDR1 is SEHNR and CDR2 is FQNEAQ in the germline V gene (reference sequence). V lost 5 bases to trimming and J lost 3 bases, with 7 bases between them. The CDR3 DNA follows: TGTGCCAGCAGCCTACAGGACACCGGGGAGCTGTTTTTT. It codes for CASSLQDTGELFF.

The gene calls are TRBV19 and TRBJ2-1; 8 bases map to TRBD1. This CDR3 is built from 16 residues. CDR1 is LNHDA and CDR2 is SQIVND in the germline V gene (reference sequence). The V gene end was trimmed by 5 bases and the J gene end by 1 base; junction bases not matched to a gene: 7. CDR3 loop: CASSSTGGRSYNEQFF. Here the CDR3 DNA reads TGTGCCAGTAGTTCCACAGGGGGGAGGTCCTACAATGAGCAGTTCTTC.

This clonotype was counted between two and nine times. V and J are TRBV7-2 and TRBJ2-7, with D maybe TRBD2 (5 bases). In germline, CDR1 is SGHTA, CDR2 FQGNSA. Trimming stripped 5 bases from V and 2 bases from J, with 13 bases between. The CDR3 spans 14 residues. CDR3 coding DNA: TGTGCCAGCAGCCAGGATGCGGGCGCCTACGAGCAGTACTTC. It specifies CASSQDAGAYEQYF.